This TCR beta chain was found in a study of T cell repertoires in cytomegalovirus infection. Study findings and constraints: It was HLA-C-restricted CMV-specific TCR beta clonotypes that dominated the response ex vivo. Cumulative frequency of public TCR beta families picked out carriers of CMV plus the relevant HLA.

Remarks on this clonotype: Its specificity is unknown.

The CDR3 sequence is 15 residues long. CDR1 and CDR2 (germline): SGHVS, FNYEAQ. V shed 5 bases and J 14 bases; nucleotides not matched to a gene: 15. Each CDR3 protein is one row after TCRdb ran MiXCR on the reads. The sample records around 500,000 distinct CDR3 sequences, approximately 40% being singletons. The clonotype originates from a human donor in good health (CMV status not recorded). Some clones in this sample may be carry-over from other donors' samples. The material sequenced was cultured PBMCs, taken from culture after CMV antigen stimulation. This chain links TRBV7-6 with TRBJ2-1; 10 bases align to TRBD2. CDR3 sequence (DNA): TGTGCCAGCAGCCCCCAACTAGCGGGGCCCTTAGAGGAGTTCTTC. Translating gives CASSPQLAGPLEEFF.